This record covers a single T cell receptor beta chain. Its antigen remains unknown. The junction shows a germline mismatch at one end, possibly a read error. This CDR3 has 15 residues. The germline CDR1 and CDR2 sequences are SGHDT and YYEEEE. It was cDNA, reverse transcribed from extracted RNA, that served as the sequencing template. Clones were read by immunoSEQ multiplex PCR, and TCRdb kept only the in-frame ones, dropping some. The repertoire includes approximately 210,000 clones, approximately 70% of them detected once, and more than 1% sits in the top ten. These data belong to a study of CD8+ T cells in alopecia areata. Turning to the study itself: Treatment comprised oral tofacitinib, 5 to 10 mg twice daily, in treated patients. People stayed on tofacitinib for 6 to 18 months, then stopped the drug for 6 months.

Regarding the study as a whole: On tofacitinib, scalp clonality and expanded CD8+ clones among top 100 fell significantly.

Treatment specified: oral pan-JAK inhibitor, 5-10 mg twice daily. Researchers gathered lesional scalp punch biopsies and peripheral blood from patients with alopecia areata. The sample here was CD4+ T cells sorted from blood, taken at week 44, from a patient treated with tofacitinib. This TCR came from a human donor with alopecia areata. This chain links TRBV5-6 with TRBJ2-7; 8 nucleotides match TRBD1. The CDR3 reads CASSPTGEGIYAQYF. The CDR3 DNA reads TGTGCCAGCAGTCCGACAGGGGAAGGTATTTACGCGCAGTACTTC.